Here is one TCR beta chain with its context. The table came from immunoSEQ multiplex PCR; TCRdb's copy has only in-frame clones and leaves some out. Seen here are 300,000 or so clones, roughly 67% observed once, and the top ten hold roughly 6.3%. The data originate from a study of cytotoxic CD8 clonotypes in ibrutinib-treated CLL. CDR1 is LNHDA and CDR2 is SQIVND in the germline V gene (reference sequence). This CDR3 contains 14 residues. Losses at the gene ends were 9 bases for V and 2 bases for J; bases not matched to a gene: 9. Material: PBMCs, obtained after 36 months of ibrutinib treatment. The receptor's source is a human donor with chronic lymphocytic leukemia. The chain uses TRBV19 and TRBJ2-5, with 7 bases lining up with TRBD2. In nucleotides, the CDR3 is TGTGCCAGCAAAATGGGGGGGATACAAGAGACCCAGTACTTC. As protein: CASKMGGIQETQYF.